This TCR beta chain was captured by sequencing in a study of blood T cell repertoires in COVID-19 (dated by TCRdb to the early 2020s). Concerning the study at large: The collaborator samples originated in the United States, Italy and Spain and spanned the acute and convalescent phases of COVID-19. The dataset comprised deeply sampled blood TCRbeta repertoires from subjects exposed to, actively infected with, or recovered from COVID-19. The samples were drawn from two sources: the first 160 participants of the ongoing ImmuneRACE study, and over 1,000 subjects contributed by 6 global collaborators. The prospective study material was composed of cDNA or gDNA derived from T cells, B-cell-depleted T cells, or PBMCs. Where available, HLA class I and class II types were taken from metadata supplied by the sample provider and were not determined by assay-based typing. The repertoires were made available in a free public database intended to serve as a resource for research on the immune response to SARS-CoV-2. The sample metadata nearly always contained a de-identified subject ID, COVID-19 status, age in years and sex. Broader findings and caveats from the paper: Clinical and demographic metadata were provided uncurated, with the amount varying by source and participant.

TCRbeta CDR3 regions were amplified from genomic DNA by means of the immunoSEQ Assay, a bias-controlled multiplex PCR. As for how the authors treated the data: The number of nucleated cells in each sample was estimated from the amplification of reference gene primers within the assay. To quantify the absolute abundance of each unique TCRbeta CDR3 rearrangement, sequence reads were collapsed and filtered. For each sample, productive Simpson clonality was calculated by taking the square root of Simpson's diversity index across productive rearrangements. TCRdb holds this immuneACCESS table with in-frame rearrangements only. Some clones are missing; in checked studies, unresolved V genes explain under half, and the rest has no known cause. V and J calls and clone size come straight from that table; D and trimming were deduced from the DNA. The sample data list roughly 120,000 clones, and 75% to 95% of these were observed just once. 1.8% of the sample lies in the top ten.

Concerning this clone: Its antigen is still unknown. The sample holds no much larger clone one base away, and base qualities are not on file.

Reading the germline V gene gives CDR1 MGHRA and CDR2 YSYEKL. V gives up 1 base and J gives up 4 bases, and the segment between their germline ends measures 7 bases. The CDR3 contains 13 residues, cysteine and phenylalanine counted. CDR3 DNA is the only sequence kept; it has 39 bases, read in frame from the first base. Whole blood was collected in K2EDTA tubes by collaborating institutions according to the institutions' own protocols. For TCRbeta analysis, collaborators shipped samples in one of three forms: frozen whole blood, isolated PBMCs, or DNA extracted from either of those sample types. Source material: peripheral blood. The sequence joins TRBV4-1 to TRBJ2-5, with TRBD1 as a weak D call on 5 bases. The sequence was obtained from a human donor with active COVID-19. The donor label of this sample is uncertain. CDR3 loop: CASSQVRGETQYF. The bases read TGCGCCAGCAGCCAAGTTAGGGGAGAGACCCAGTACTTC.